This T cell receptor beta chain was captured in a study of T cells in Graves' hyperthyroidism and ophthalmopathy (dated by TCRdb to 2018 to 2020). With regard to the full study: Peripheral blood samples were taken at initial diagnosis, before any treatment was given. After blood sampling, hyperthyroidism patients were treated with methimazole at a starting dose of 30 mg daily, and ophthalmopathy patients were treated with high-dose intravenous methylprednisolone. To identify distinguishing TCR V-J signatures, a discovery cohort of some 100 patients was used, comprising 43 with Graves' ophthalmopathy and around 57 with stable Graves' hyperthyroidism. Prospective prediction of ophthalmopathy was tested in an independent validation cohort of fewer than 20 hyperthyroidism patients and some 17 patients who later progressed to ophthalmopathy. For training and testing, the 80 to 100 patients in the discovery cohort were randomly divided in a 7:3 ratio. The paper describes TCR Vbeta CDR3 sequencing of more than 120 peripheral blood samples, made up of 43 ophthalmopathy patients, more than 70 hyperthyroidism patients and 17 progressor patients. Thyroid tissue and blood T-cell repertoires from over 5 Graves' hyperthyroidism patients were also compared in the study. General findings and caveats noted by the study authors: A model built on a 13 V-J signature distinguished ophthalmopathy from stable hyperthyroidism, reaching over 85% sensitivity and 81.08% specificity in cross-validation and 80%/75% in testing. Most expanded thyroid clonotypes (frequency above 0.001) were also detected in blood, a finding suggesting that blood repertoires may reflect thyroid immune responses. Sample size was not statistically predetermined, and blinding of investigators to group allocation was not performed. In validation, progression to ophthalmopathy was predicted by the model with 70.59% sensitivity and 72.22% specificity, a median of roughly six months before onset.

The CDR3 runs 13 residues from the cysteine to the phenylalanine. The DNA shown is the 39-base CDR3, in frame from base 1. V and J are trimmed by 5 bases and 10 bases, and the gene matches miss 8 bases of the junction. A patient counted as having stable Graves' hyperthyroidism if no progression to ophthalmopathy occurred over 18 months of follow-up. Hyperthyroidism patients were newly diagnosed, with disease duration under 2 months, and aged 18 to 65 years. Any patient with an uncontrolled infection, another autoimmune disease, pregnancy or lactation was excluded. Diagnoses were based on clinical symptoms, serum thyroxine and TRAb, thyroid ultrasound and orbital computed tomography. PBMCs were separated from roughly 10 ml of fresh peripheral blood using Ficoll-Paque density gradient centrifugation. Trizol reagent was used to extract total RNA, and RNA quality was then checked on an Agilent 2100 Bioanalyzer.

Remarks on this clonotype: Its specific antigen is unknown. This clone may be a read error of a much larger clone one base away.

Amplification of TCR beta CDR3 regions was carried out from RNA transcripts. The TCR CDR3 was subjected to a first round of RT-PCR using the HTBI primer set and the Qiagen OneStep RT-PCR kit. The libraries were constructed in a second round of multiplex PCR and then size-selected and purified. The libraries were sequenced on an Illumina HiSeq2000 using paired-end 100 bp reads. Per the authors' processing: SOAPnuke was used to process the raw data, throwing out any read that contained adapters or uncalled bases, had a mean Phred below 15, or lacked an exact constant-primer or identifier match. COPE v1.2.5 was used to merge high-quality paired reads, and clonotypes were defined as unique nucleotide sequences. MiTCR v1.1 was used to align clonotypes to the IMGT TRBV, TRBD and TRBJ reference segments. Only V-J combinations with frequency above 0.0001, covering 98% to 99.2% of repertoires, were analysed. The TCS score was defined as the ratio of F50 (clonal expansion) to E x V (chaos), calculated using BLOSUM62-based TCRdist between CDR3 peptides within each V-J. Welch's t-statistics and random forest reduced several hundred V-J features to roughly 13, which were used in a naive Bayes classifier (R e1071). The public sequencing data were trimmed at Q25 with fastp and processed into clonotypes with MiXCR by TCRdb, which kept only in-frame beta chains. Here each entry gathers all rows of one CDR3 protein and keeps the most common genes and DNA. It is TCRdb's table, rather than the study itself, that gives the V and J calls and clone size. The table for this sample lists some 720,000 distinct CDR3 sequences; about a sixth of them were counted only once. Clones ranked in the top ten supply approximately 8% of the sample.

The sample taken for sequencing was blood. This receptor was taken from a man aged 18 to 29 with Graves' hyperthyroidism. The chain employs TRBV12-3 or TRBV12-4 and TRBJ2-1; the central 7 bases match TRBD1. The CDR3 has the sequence CASSLRQGHEQFF. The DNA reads TGTGCCAGCAGTCTGAGACAGGGCCACGAGCAGTTCTTC.